This T cell receptor beta chain was profiled in a study of blood T cell repertoires in COVID-19 (dated by TCRdb to the early 2020s). As for the study more broadly: Samples covering the acute and convalescent phases of COVID-19 were provided by collaborators in the United States, Italy and Spain. The material from the prospective study consisted of cDNA or gDNA derived from T cells, B-cell-depleted T cells, or PBMCs. Deeply sampled blood TCRbeta repertoires from subjects exposed to, actively infected with, or recovered from COVID-19 were included in the dataset. The repertoires were released in a freely available public database intended as a resource for research on the immune response to SARS-CoV-2. The samples were drawn from the first 160 participants of the ongoing ImmuneRACE study and from under 1,500 subjects provided by 6 global collaborators. The sample metadata nearly always contained a de-identified subject ID, COVID-19 status, age in years and sex. HLA class I and class II types, where available, came from metadata supplied by the sample provider rather than from assay-based typing.

In the prospective study, participants were about 18 to 95 years old, resided in about two dozen geographic areas of the United States, and were enrolled through a virtual design. To assign participants to cohorts, the prospective study relied on clinical history that participants themselves reported in a screening survey and a study questionnaire. Each participant in the prospective study had whole blood, serum and a nasopharyngeal or oropharyngeal swab collected by mobile phlebotomists. Prospective study participants could optionally give additional blood draws and questionnaires over an approximately 2-month period. Before DNA extraction, prospective study blood samples were shipped either frozen or at room temperature. Turning to this clone: Its recognized antigen is unknown. Per-nucleotide qualities are absent, and no much larger clonotype sits a single base away.

The immunoSEQ Assay, a bias-controlled multiplex PCR, was used to amplify TCRbeta CDR3 regions from genomic DNA. In the source study's methods: The number of nucleated cells in each sample was estimated by amplification of reference gene primers within the assay. Sequence reads were collapsed and filtered to measure the absolute abundance of every unique TCRbeta CDR3 rearrangement. For each sample, productive Simpson clonality was calculated by taking the square root of Simpson's diversity index across productive rearrangements. Sourced from immuneACCESS, this table was stored by TCRdb with only in-frame sequences that have V and J called. A share of the clones is absent; for the studies checked, an unresolved V gene accounts for under half, and the remainder has no known explanation. That table furnishes V, J and clone size, whereas the DNA furnished D and trimming. The sample has over 200,000 clones on record, about 91% of them singletons. Jointly, the top ten make up approximately 2.5% of the sample.

On the study overall, not on this receptor specifically: How much clinical and demographic metadata was included differed by source and by participant, and the metadata was provided uncurated.

This sequence originates from a woman between 35 and 50 years old with acute COVID-19. Material for sequencing was PBMCs or T cells enriched from blood (not recorded which).

The CDR3 protein sequence reads: CASSHAQGLYGYTF. Read as DNA, the sequence is TGCGCCAGCAGCCATGCCCAGGGTCTCTATGGCTACACCTTC. The receptor chain draws on TRBV4-1 and TRBJ1-2, with TRBD1 as a weak D call on 5 bases. The CDR3 numbers 14 residues from cysteine through phenylalanine. The retained sequence is limited to the CDR3, 42 bases, with the frame set at the first base. CDR1 and CDR2 are drawn from the germline V gene: MGHRA, YSYEKL. Cut back by 3 bases and 4 bases, the V and J ends lie 12 bases apart.